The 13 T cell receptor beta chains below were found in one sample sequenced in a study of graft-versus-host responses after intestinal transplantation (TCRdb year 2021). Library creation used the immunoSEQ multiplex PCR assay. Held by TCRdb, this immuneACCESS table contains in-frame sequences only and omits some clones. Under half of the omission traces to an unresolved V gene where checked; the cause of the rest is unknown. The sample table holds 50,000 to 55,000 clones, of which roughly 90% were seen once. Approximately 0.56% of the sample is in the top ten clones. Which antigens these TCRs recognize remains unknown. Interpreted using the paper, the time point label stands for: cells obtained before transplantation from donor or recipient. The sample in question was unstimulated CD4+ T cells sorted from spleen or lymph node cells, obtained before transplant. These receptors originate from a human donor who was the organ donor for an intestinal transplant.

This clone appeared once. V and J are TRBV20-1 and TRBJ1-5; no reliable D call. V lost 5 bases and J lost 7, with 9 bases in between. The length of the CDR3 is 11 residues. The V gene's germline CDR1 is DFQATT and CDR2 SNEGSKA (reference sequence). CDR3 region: CSAGLGQPQHF. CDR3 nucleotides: TGCAGTGCTGGACTGGGGCAGCCCCAGCATTTT.

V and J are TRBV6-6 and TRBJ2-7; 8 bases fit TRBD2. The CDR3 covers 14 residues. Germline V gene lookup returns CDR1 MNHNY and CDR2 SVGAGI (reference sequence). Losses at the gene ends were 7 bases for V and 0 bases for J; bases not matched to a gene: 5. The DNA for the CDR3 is TGTGCCAGCACTCATAGCGGGACCTCCTACGAGCAGTACTTC. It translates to CASTHSGTSYEQYF.

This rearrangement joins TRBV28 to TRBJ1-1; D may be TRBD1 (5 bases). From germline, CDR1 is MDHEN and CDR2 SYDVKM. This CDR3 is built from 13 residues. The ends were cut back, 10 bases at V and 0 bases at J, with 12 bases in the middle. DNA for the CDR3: TGTGCCATCCGGGGGACGGTGAACACTGAAGCTTTCTTT. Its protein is CAIRGTVNTEAFF.

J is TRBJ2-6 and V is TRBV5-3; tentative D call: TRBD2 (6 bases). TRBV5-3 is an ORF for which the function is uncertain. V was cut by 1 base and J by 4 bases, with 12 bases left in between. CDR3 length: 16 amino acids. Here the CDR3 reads CARSLRRGAGANVLTF. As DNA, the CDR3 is TGTGCCAGAAGCTTGCGGCGGGGTGCCGGGGCCAACGTCCTGACTTTC.

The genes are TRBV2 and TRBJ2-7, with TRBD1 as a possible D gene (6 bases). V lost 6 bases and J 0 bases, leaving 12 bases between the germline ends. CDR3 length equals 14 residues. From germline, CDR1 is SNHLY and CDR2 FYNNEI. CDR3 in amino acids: CASSPQGLSYEQYF. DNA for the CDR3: TGTGCCAGCAGCCCCCAGGGGCTCTCCTACGAGCAGTACTTC. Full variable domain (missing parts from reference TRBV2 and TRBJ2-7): EPEVTQTPSHQVTQMGQEVILRCVPISNHLYFYWYRQILGQKVEFLVSFYNNEISEKSEIFDDQFSVERPDGSNFTLKIRSTKLEDSAMYFCASSPQGLSYEQYFGPGTRLTVT.

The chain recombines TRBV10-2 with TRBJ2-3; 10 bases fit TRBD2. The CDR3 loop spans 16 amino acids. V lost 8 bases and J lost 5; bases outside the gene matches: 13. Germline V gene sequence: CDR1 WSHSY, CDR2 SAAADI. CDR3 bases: TGCGCCAGCTCCGCACCAGCGGGAGGGCGAGGAGATACGCAGTATTTT. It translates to CASSAPAGGRGDTQYF.

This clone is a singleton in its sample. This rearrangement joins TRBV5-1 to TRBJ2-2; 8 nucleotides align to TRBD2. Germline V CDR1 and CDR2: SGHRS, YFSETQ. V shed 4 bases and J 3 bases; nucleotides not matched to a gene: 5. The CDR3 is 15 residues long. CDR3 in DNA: TGCGCCAGCAGCCCAGTAGCGGGGTACACCGGGGAGCTGTTTTTT. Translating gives CASSPVAGYTGELFF.

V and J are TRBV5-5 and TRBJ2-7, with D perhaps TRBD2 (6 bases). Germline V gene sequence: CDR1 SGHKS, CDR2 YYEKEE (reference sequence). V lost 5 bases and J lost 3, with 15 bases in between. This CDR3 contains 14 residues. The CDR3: CASSFGQGGYEQYF. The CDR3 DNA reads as TGTGCCAGCAGTTTTGGCCAGGGAGGCTACGAGCAGTACTTC.

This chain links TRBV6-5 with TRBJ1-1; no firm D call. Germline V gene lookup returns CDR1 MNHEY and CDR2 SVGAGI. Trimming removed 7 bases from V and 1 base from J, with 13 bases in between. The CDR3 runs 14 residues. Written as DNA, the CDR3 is TGTGCCAGCAATGGAGCCGGAAGGAACACTGAAGCTTTCTTT. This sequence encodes CASNGAGRNTEAFF.

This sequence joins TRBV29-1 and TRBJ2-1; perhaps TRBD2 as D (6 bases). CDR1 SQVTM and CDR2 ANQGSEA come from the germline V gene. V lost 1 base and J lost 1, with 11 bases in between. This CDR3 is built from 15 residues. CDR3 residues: CSVEGGGGSYNEQFF. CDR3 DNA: TGCAGCGTTGAAGGAGGTGGGGGGTCCTACAATGAGCAGTTCTTC.

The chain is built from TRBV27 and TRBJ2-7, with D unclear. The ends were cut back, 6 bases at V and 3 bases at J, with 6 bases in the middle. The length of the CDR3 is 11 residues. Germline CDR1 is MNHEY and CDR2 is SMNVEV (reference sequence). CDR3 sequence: CASSRGYEQYF. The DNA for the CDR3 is TGTGCCAGCAGCCGAGGCTACGAGCAGTACTTC.

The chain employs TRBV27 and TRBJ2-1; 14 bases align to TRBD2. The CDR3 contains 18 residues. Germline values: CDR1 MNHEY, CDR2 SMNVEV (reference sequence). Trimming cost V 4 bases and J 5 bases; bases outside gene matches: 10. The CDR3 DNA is TGTGCCAGCAGTTCCGTCCCGGGACTAGCGGGAGAGGACAATGAGCAGTTCTTC. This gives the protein CASSSVPGLAGEDNEQFF.

CDR3 nucleotide sequence: TGTGCCTGGAGTGCCATGGGACAGGGAAGGACCGGGGAGCTGTTTTTT. Amino acids: CAWSAMGQGRTGELFF. The rearrangement links TRBV30 to TRBJ2-2, with 9 bases that match TRBD1. Looked up from germline, CDR1 is GTSNPN and CDR2 is SVGIG (reference sequence). The trim removed 1 base at V and 5 bases at J, leaving 8 bases unmatched. This CDR3 is 16 amino acids long.